This T cell receptor beta chain appears in the sequencing data of a study of identifying expanded T cells in peripheral blood. The germline gives CDR1 MNHEY, CDR2 SMNVEV (reference sequence). Deletions cut 5 bases from V and 7 bases from J, with 14 bases between. CDR3 length: 13 residues. Sequencing was performed with immunoSEQ multiplex PCR; in TCRdb, only in-frame clones are kept and a portion is missing. The table lists around 70,000 clones, under 90% of them singletons. Healthy donors had no documented immune events, such as infections, while sampled. V and J are TRBV27 and TRBJ2-5; D is uncertain. This clonotype was sampled from a person aged 18-69 years in good health. Sample: blood. CDR3 residues: CASSGTTLGTQYF. The CDR3 DNA reads TGTGCCAGCAGTGGCACAACCCTAGGGACCCAGTACTTC.